The 26 T cell receptor beta chains below were found in one sample sequenced in a study of blood T cell repertoires in COVID-19. Clones were read by immunoSEQ multiplex PCR, and TCRdb kept only the in-frame ones, dropping some. The table lists about 120,000 clones, approximately 87% of them singletons. Sequencing was performed on peripheral blood. The receptors were sampled from a man in his sixties with acute or convalescent COVID-19.

The rearrangement links TRBV27 to TRBJ2-3; 9 positions agree with TRBD2. Losses at the gene ends were 3 bases for V and 2 bases for J; bases not matched to a gene: 6. The CDR3 sequence is 16 residues long. Germline CDR1 and CDR2: MNHEY and SMNVEV (reference sequence). CDR3 amino acids: CASSLAASGITDTQYF. The CDR3 DNA sequence: TGTGCCAGCAGTTTGGCGGCTAGCGGGATCACAGATACGCAGTATTTT.

The rearrangement joins TRBV24-1 to TRBJ1-4; 11 bases agree with TRBD1. This CDR3 is built from 18 residues. The germline gives CDR1 KGHDR, CDR2 SFDVKD. V shed 3 bases, J shed 6 bases, and the junction held 11 bases outside the gene matches. CDR3 sequence (DNA): TGTGCCACCAGTGATCGGACAGGGGGCGCCCCCACTCATGAAAAACTGTTTTTT. This sequence encodes CATSDRTGGAPTHEKLFF.

The chain carries TRBV19 and TRBJ2-7; 11 nucleotides align to TRBD1. Per the germline V gene, CDR1 is LNHDA and CDR2 is SQIVND (reference sequence). This CDR3 region has 14 residues. The V segment lost 5 bases and the J segment 6 bases; nucleotides outside the gene matches: 6. CDR3 sequence: CASSSRTGGGEQYF. The CDR3 DNA reads as TGTGCCAGTAGTTCTAGGACAGGGGGCGGCGAGCAGTACTTC.

This sequence joins TRBV28 and TRBJ2-6, with D maybe TRBD2 (5 bases). Looked up from germline, CDR1 is MDHEN and CDR2 is SYDVKM. The V and J ends lost 8 bases and 2 bases respectively, with 10 bases between them. CDR3 length: 14 residues. The CDR3 sequence: CASLEGAGANVLTF. The CDR3 nucleotides read TGTGCCAGCCTAGAGGGTGCTGGGGCCAACGTCCTGACTTTC.

The rearrangement uses TRBV28 and TRBJ2-2; tentatively, D is TRBD1 (6 bases). Trimming shortened V by 7 bases and J by 2 bases, and 11 bases separated the two germline ends. Germline CDR1 reads MDHEN; CDR2 reads SYDVKM. This CDR3 contains 14 residues. The CDR3 region is CASKSGQNTGELFF. DNA of the CDR3: TGTGCCAGCAAGTCGGGACAAAACACCGGGGAGCTGTTTTTT.

The V and J genes are TRBV10-3 and TRBJ2-7; weak D call: TRBD2 (6 bases). Germline lookup yields CDR1 ENHRY and CDR2 SYGVKD. V lost 11 bases and J 2 bases, leaving 28 bases between the germline ends. This CDR3 comprises 17 residues. The CDR3 DNA is TGTGCCTCTGGGGCCGTCCGGGACTCCCTTTCGCCCTACGAGCAGTACTTC. Translation gives CASGAVRDSLSPYEQYF.

V and J are TRBV9 and TRBJ2-3; a weak D match, TRBD2 (6 bases). The CDR3 is 19 residues long. Per germline, CDR1 SGDLS and CDR2 YYNGEE. V lost 2 bases to trimming and J lost 5 bases, with 27 bases between them. CDR3 nucleotides: TGTGCCAGCAGCGTTGCACCTGAGGGGAGGCTAGGTGCACTAGATACGCAGTATTTT. Amino acids: CASSVAPEGRLGALDTQYF.

V gene TRBV14 combines with J gene TRBJ2-1; tentatively, D is TRBD1 (5 bases). The CDR3 is 15 amino acids. V was shortened by 0 bases and J by 9 bases, with 15 bases between the two germline ends. Per germline, CDR1 SGHDN and CDR2 FVKESK. This chain's CDR3 is CASSQEQFRGSEQFF. CDR3 nucleotides: TGTGCCAGCAGCCAAGAGCAGTTTAGGGGCAGTGAGCAGTTCTTC.

This clone was counted only a few times. This chain connects TRBV4-1 to TRBJ2-3; D is unresolved. Germline CDR1 reads MGHRA; CDR2 reads YSYEKL. This CDR3 has 15 amino acids. The V gene lost 5 bases and the J gene lost 2 bases, with 14 bases spanning the gap. The CDR3 sequence: CASSAGSGFTDTQYF. CDR3 DNA sequence: TGCGCCAGCAGCGCAGGTTCTGGCTTCACAGATACGCAGTATTTT.

This clone has only a few counts. The rearrangement links TRBV6-2 or TRBV6-3 to TRBJ1-1; D is possibly TRBD1 (6 bases). The V end was cut by 2 bases, the J end by 0 bases, with 19 bases between. The CDR3 is made up of 18 amino acids. CDR1 MNHEY and CDR2 SVGEGT come from the germline V gene. The CDR3 protein is CASSYPLRQASMNTEAFF. As DNA, the CDR3 is TGTGCCAGCAGTTACCCCCTTCGACAGGCCAGCATGAACACTGAAGCTTTCTTT.

The chain links TRBV19 to TRBJ2-1; TRBD1 might be the D (6 bases). The CDR3 spans 15 residues. Trimming stripped 3 bases from V and 3 bases from J, with 12 bases between. Germline-derived CDR1 and CDR2 are LNHDA and SQIVND (reference sequence). This CDR3 is CASSILGAFYNEQFF. The CDR3 DNA follows: TGTGCCAGTAGTATCTTGGGGGCTTTCTACAATGAGCAGTTCTTC.

This chain joins TRBV19 and TRBJ2-3; D may be TRBD2 (5 bases). The V end was cut by 5 bases, the J end by 0 bases, with 9 bases between. The germline gives CDR1 LNHDA, CDR2 SQIVND (reference sequence). This CDR3 contains 14 residues. CDR3 DNA sequence: TGTGCCAGTAGTCCGGGATCCAGCACAGATACGCAGTATTTT. Protein product: CASSPGSSTDTQYF.

The chain has TRBV19 and TRBJ1-5; 9 bases fit TRBD1. This CDR3 is 16 amino acids long. Germline V gene data show CDR1 as LNHDA and CDR2 as SQIVND (reference sequence). J lost 5 bases, V lost 1 base, and 6 bases had no gene match. CDR3 in amino acids: CASSIAGDRAYQPQHF. In nucleotides, the CDR3 is TGTGCCAGTAGTATAGCCGGGGACAGGGCGTATCAGCCCCAGCATTTT.

The J gene is TRBJ1-5, the V gene TRBV6-1, with 7 bases aligning to TRBD1. CDR1 and CDR2 (germline): MNHNS, SASEGT. J was trimmed by 7 bases and V by 6 bases; bases with no gene match: 9. CDR3 length equals 14 residues. The CDR3 nucleotides are TGTGCCAGCAGGCTCAGGGAAGGGGGCCAGCCCCAGCATTTT. Translating gives CASRLREGGQPQHF.

Remarks on this clone: The sample has other DNA sequences that encode this CDR3 too. The rearrangement uses TRBV4-1 and TRBJ2-1; 11 nucleotides agree with TRBD2. Germline values: CDR1 MGHRA, CDR2 YSYEKL. J gave up 2 bases and V 6 bases, and 3 bases lay outside the gene matches. The CDR3 length is 15 residues. CDR3: CASSPGLAAYNEQFF. The CDR3 bases are TGCGCCAGCAGTCCGGGACTAGCGGCCTACAATGAGCAGTTCTTC.

The chain employs TRBV30 and TRBJ1-6; no clear D gene. The germline gives CDR1 GTSNPN, CDR2 SVGIG (reference sequence). V was trimmed by 2 bases and J by 7 bases, leaving 9 bases between them. The CDR3 totals 13 residues. The DNA of the CDR3 is TGTGCCTGGAGTAAAACAGAAAATTCACCCCTCCACTTT. This gives the protein CAWSKTENSPLHF. Filled out from reference TRBV30 and TRBJ1-6, the complete variable domain reads SQTIHQWPATLVQPVGSPLSLECTVEGTSNPNLYWYRQAAGRGLQLLFYSVGIGQISSEVPQNLSASRPQDRQFILSSKKLLLSDSGFYLCAWSKTENSPLHFGNGTRLTVT.

The rearrangement uses TRBV6-2 or TRBV6-3 and TRBJ2-7; no firm D call. Trimming removed 0 bases at V and 4 bases at J, with 4 bases between. Germline loops: CDR1 MNHEY, CDR2 SVGEGT. The CDR3 runs to 12 residues. The CDR3, as DNA: TGTGCCAGCAGTTACTCTCCGTACGAGCAGTACTTC. It encodes CASSYSPYEQYF.

The chain combines TRBV28 with TRBJ2-1; TRBD1 matches at 8 bases. V was pared by 10 bases and J by 3 bases, with 5 bases of the junction left unmatched. The CDR3 has 13 amino acids. The germline V gene encodes CDR1 MDHEN and CDR2 SYDVKM. The CDR3 here is CATLDRVYNEQFF. CDR3 bases: TGTGCCACCCTGGACAGGGTCTACAATGAGCAGTTCTTC.

The rearrangement joins TRBV7-9 to TRBJ2-3, with TRBD2 identical over 10 bases. J lost 1 base, V lost 5 bases, and 6 bases had no gene match. The germline V gene has CDR1 SEHNR and CDR2 FQNEAQ (reference sequence). CDR3 size: 16 residues. CDR3 amino acids: CASSLLAGAGTDTQYF. Here the CDR3 DNA reads TGTGCCAGCAGCCTTCTAGCGGGAGCTGGCACAGATACGCAGTATTTT. The variable domain in full, with the rest retrieved from reference TRBV7-9 and TRBJ2-3, is DTGVSQNPRHKITKRGQNVTFRCDPISEHNRLYWYRQTLGQGPEFLTYFQNEAQLEKSRLLSDRFSAERPKGSFSTLEIQRTEQGDSAMYLCASSLLAGAGTDTQYFGPGTRLTVL.

The chain links TRBV9 to TRBJ1-6, with unresolved D. CDR1 SGDLS and CDR2 YYNGEE come from the germline V gene. The CDR3 runs to 13 residues. Trimming shortened V by 5 bases and J by 7 bases, and 10 bases separated the two germline ends. The CDR3 DNA is TGTGCCAGCAGTAGCGGGGAGAATTCACCCCTCCACTTT. Its protein product is CASSSGENSPLHF.

V gene TRBV7-2 combines with J gene TRBJ2-2; no firm D call. V was trimmed by 4 bases and J by 4 bases, leaving 13 bases between them. The germline V gene encodes CDR1 SGHTA and CDR2 FQGNSA. The CDR3 runs 15 residues. CDR3: CASSSLGPSTGELFF. CDR3 in DNA: TGTGCCAGCAGCTCCCTAGGTCCGAGCACCGGGGAGCTGTTTTTT.

V usage is TRBV9 and J usage is TRBJ2-3; 9 nucleotides agree with TRBD2. V shed 0 bases, J shed 11 bases, and the junction held 1 base outside the gene matches. CDR3 size: 12 residues. In germline, CDR1 is SGDLS, CDR2 YYNGEE. CDR3 nucleotides: TGTGCCAGCAGCGTAGGGACTAGCGTGCAGTATTTT. Its translation is CASSVGTSVQYF. The complete variable domain, with remaining parts taken from reference TRBV9 and TRBJ2-3, reads DSGVTQTPKHLITATGQRVTLRCSPRSGDLSVYWYQQSLDQGLQFLIQYYNGEERAKGNILERFSAQQFPDLHSELNLSSLELGDSALYFCASSVGTSVQYFGPGTRLTVL.

The V gene is TRBV2, the J gene TRBJ2-7; 10 positions match TRBD1. In germline, CDR1 is SNHLY, CDR2 FYNNEI. The CDR3 has 15 residues. The junction had 6 bases not matched to a gene; V was cut back by 1 base and J by 6 bases. This CDR3 reads CASSEGQGAMVEQYF. CDR3 nucleotide sequence: TGTGCCAGCAGTGAAGGACAGGGGGCGATGGTCGAGCAGTACTTC.

This chain joins TRBV13 and TRBJ1-2, with TRBD1 matching over 9 bases. CDR3 length: 15 residues. Germline loops: CDR1 PRHDT, CDR2 FYEKMQ (reference sequence). V shed 4 bases, J shed 5 bases, and the junction held 8 bases outside the gene matches. The DNA for the CDR3 is TGTGCCAGCAGCTCTGGGGACAGGGTGGGGTATGGCTACACCTTC. Amino acid sequence: CASSSGDRVGYGYTF.

The chain recombines TRBV28 with TRBJ2-7, with a weak D call TRBD1 (5 bases). The CDR3 spans 14 residues. Per the germline V gene, CDR1 is MDHEN and CDR2 is SYDVKM. V lost 10 bases to trimming and J lost 4 bases, with 20 bases between them. The CDR3 protein is CATDSGLKSYEQYF. DNA of the CDR3: TGTGCCACAGATTCAGGGTTAAAATCTTACGAGCAGTACTTC.

This chain uses TRBV7-2 with TRBJ2-7, with D perhaps TRBD2 (6 bases). Trimming stripped 5 bases from V and 7 bases from J, with 15 bases between. From germline, CDR1 is SGHTA and CDR2 FQGNSA. This CDR3 comprises 13 residues. This chain's CDR3 is CASSPQRAGEQYF. The CDR3, as DNA: TGTGCCAGCAGCCCCCAGCGGGCAGGGGAGCAGTACTTC.